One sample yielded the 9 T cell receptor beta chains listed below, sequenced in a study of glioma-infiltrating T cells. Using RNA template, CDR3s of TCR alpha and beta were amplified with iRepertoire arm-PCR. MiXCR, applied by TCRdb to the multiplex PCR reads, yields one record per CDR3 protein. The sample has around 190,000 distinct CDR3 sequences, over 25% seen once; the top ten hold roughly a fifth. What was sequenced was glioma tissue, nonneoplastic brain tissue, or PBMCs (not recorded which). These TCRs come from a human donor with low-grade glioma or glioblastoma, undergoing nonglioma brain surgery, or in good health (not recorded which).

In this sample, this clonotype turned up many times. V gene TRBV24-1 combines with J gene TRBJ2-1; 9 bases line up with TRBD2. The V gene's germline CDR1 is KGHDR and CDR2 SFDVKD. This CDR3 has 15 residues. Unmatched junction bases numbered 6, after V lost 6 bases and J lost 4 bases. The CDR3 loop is CATSPAGGSYNEQFF. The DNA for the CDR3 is TGTGCCACCAGTCCGGCGGGAGGGTCATACAATGAGCAGTTCTTC.

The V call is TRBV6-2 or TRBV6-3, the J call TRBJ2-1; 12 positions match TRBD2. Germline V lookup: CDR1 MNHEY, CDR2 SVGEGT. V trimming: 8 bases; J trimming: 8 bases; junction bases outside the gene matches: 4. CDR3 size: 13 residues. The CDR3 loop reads CASEGLAGYEQFF. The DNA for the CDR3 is TGTGCCAGCGAAGGACTAGCGGGATATGAGCAGTTCTTC.

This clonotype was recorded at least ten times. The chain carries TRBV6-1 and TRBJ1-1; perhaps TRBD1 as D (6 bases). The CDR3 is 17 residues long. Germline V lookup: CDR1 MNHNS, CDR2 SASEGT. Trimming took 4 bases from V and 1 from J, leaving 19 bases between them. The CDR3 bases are TGTGCCAGCAGTGCCCAAGGGGGGGTTTCTTCGAACACTGAAGCTTTCTTT. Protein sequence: CASSAQGGVSSNTEAFF.

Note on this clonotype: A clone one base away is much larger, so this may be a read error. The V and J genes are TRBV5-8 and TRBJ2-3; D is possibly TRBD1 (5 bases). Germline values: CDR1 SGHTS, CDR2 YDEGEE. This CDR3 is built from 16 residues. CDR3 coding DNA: TGTGCCAGAAGCTTGGGCCTGTTAGGGGGCACAGATACGCAGTATTTT. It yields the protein CARSLGLLGGTDTQYF.

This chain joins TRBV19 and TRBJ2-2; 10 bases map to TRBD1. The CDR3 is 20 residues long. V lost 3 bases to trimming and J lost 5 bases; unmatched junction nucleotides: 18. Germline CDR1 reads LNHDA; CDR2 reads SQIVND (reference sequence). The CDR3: CASSIGRVLRDRGGTGELFF. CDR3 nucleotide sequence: TGTGCCAGTAGTATCGGTCGCGTCCTCCGGGACAGGGGTGGGACCGGGGAGCTGTTTTTT.

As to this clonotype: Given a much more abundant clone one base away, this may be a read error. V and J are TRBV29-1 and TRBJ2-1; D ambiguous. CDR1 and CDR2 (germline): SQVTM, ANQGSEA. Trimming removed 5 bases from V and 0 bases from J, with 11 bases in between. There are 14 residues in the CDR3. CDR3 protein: CSVSLLGSYNEQFF. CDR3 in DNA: TGCAGCGTTTCCTTACTGGGCTCCTACAATGAGCAGTTCTTC.

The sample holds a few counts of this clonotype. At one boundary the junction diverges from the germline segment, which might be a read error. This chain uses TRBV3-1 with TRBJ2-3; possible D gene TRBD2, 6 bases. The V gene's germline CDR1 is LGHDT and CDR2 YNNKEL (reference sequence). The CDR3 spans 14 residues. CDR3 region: CASSQVDYPPVMNF. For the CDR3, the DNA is TGTGCCAGCAGCCAAGTGGACTACCCCCCGGTTATGAATTTT.

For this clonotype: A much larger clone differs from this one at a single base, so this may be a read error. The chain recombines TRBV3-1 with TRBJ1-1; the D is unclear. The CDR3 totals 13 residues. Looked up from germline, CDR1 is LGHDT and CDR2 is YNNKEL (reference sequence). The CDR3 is CANSQVLNTEAFF. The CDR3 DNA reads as TGTGCCAACAGCCAAGTTCTGAACACTGAAGCTTTCTTT.

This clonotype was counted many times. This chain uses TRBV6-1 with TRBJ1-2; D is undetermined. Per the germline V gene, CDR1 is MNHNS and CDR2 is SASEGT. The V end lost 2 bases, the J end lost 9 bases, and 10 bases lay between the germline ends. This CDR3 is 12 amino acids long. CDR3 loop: CASSEYGDSYTF. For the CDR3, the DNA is TGTGCCAGCAGTGAATACGGGGATAGCTACACCTTC.